The 20 T cell receptor beta chains below all came from one sample that was sequenced in a study of metastatic and nonmetastatic thyroid tumors. From the PCR reads, TCRdb re-called clones with MiXCR. The data show around 53,000 clones, more than 20% seen once. Nobody among the patients had been given any treatment before thyroid surgery. The material sequenced was blood. The receptors come from a female donor with papillary thyroid cancer or a benign thyroid nodule (not recorded which). Some clones in this sample may be carry-over from other donors' samples.

This clone was counted many times. This CDR3 reads CASSPGTVMRELFF. The CDR3 nucleotides are TGTGCCAGCAGCCCCGGGACAGTTATGCGGGAGCTGTTTTTT. This chain uses TRBV12-3 or TRBV12-4 with TRBJ2-2; 7 bases align to TRBD1. V lost 6 bases, J lost 9 bases, and 10 bases stayed unmatched. This CDR3 has 14 residues.

This clone was seen many times. The CDR3 loop reads CASSTGQGAANQPQHF. The CDR3 nucleotides are TGTGCCAGTAGTACGGGACAGGGGGCGGCCAATCAGCCCCAGCATTTT. The chain recombines TRBV19 with TRBJ1-5; TRBD1 matches 12 bases. J was trimmed by 3 bases and V by 4 bases; bases with no gene match: 4. Germline values: CDR1 LNHDA, CDR2 SQIVND (reference sequence). This CDR3 spans 16 amino acids.

This clone appeared many times. The rearrangement links TRBV20-1 to TRBJ2-3; unclear D gene. CDR1 is DFQATT and CDR2 is SNEGSKA in the germline V gene (reference sequence). The CDR3 is made up of 12 amino acids. V was clipped by 3 bases and J by 2 bases, with 6 bases between them. CDR3 in DNA: TGCAGTGCTAGTCTCATCACAGATACGCAGTATTTT. This gives the protein CSASLITDTQYF.

This clone was found many times. The rearrangement uses TRBV5-4 and TRBJ2-5; D unresolved. There are 11 residues in the CDR3. Germline values: CDR1 SGHNT, CDR2 YYREEE (reference sequence). V dropped 0 bases and J dropped 10 bases, with 7 bases sitting between them. Here the CDR3 DNA reads TGTGCCAGCAGCTTGGGCTGGATCCAGTACTTC. Residues: CASSLGWIQYF.

J is TRBJ2-5 and V is TRBV7-3, with 8 bases matching TRBD2. Trimming cost V 0 bases and J 4 bases; bases outside gene matches: 4. The CDR3 spans 15 residues. The V gene's germline CDR1 is SGHTA and CDR2 FQGTGA. The CDR3 coding sequence is TGTGCCAGCAGCTTAACGAGGACTAGCCCAGAGACCCAGTACTTC. It yields the protein CASSLTRTSPETQYF.

In its sample, this clone is medium-sized. The chain combines TRBV2 with TRBJ1-1; D is undetermined. The germline CDR1 and CDR2 sequences are SNHLY and FYNNEI. The CDR3 spans 13 residues. Between the trimmed V and J ends, which lost 4 bases and 1 base, there was a span of 7 bases. CDR3 DNA sequence: TGTGCCAGCAGTGGATTAGCGAACACTGAAGCTTTCTTT. Residues: CASSGLANTEAFF. Complete variable domain (other parts from reference TRBV2 and TRBJ1-1): EPEVTQTPSHQVTQMGQEVILRCVPISNHLYFYWYRQILGQKVEFLVSFYNNEISEKSEIFDDQFSVERPDGSNFTLKIRSTKLEDSAMYFCASSGLANTEAFFGQGTRLTVV.

Turning to this clone: This may stem from a read error, because a much larger clone lies one nucleotide away. The same CDR3 also results from other DNA sequences found in this sample. This chain uses TRBV9 with TRBJ1-1; no definite D call. The CDR3 loop spans 13 amino acids. Germline-derived CDR1 and CDR2 are SGDLS and YYNGEE. V shed 3 bases and J shed 11 bases, with 17 bases lying between them. This chain's CDR3 is CASSGGPGAVAFF. The CDR3 DNA follows: TGTGCCAGCAGCGGGGGTCCCGGCGCGGTCGCTTTCTTT. The full variable domain, its missing parts supplied by reference TRBV9 and TRBJ1-1, is DSGVTQTPKHLITATGQRVTLRCSPRSGDLSVYWYQQSLDQGLQFLIQYYNGEERAKGNILERFSAQQFPDLHSELNLSSLELGDSALYFCASSGGPGAVAFFGQGTRLTVV.

At least ten counts were recorded for this clone. V gene TRBV7-3 combines with J gene TRBJ2-1; D tentatively reads TRBD1 or TRBD2 (5 bases each). Germline V CDR1 and CDR2: SGHTA, FQGTGA. This CDR3 is 14 amino acids long. The V gene lost 5 bases and the J gene lost 9 bases, with 17 bases spanning the gap. CDR3 protein: CASSRASGLGEQFF. DNA for the CDR3: TGTGCCAGCAGCCGAGCCTCGGGGCTCGGTGAGCAGTTCTTC.

The gene calls are TRBV4-3 and TRBJ2-2; D remains ambiguous. The V gene lost 0 bases and the J gene lost 7 bases, with 12 bases spanning the gap. The CDR3 runs to 15 residues. Germline CDR1 is LGHNA and CDR2 is YSLEER. As DNA, the CDR3 is TGCGCCAGCAGCCAAGAATCCCCCAATCACGGGGAGCTGTTTTTT. Its protein is CASSQESPNHGELFF.

This clone was recorded at least ten times. The gene calls are TRBV25-1 and TRBJ2-5; D unclear. CDR1 MGHDK and CDR2 SYGVNS come from the germline V gene. V lost 3 bases and J lost 4, with 9 bases in between. The CDR3 is made up of 13 amino acids. The CDR3 here is CASSDGWGETQYF. CDR3 nucleotides: TGTGCCAGCAGTGACGGGTGGGGAGAGACCCAGTACTTC.

This clone has a count of ten or more. The rearrangement uses TRBV5-4 and TRBJ1-5; TRBD1 matches 8 bases. Germline CDR1 reads SGHNT; CDR2 reads YYREEE (reference sequence). CDR3 length: 15 residues. Trimming took 3 bases from V and 2 from J; bases not matched to a gene: 4. CDR3 nucleotide sequence: TGTGCCAGCAGCTCGGACAGGGTCGGCAATCAGCCCCAGCATTTT. Amino acid sequence: CASSSDRVGNQPQHF.

This clone was seen many times. The chain links TRBV15 to TRBJ2-1; D may correspond to TRBD1 or TRBD2 (5 bases each). Deletions cut 3 bases from V and 7 bases from J, with 16 bases between. The CDR3 is 15 residues long. The germline V gene encodes CDR1 LNHNV and CDR2 YYDKDF (reference sequence). Written as DNA, the CDR3 is TGTGCCACCAGCAGGGGGGTAGGGATCGGGAATGAGCAGTTCTTC. Protein sequence: CATSRGVGIGNEQFF. Full variable domain (rest looked up from reference TRBV15 and TRBJ2-1): DAMVIQNPRYQVTQFGKPVTLSCSQTLNHNVMYWYQQKSSQAPKLLFHYYDKDFNNEADTPDNFQSRRPNTSFCFLDIRSPGLGDTAMYLCATSRGVGIGNEQFFGPGTRLTVL.

This clone was seen at least ten times. The chain has TRBV5-6 and TRBJ2-7; a possible D gene is TRBD1 (5 bases). The CDR3 is 13 amino acids. Germline CDR1 is SGHDT and CDR2 is YYEEEE. V was trimmed by 0 bases and J by 5 bases, leaving 9 bases between them. CDR3 sequence: CASSLGQSHEQYF. The CDR3 DNA reads TGTGCCAGCAGCTTGGGACAGTCCCACGAGCAGTACTTC.

This clone was observed many times. J is TRBJ2-7 and V is TRBV5-1, with 8 positions matching TRBD1. CDR1 is SGHRS and CDR2 is YFSETQ in the germline V gene. The CDR3 is 15 amino acids. V gave up 5 bases and J gave up 5 bases; unmatched junction bases: 12. CDR3 in amino acids: CASRLTGGRGDEQYF. The DNA of the CDR3 is TGCGCCAGCAGACTAACAGGGGGGCGCGGGGACGAGCAGTACTTC. The complete variable domain, with remaining parts taken from reference TRBV5-1 and TRBJ2-7, reads KAGVTQTPRYLIKTRGQQVTLSCSPISGHRSVSWYQQTPGQGLQFLFEYFSETQRNKGNFPGRFSGRQFSNSRSEMNVSTLELGDSALYLCASRLTGGRGDEQYFGPGTRLTVT.

With regard to this clone: A much larger clonotype is one base distant, so this may be a read error. The V gene is TRBV20-1, the J gene TRBJ2-1; the match to TRBD2 covers 7 bases. This CDR3 region has 12 residues. Germline CDR1 DFQATT, CDR2 SNEGSKA (reference sequence). The CDR3 DNA is TGCATATCCGGCGGGAGTTATAATGAGCAGTTCTTC. This codes for CISGGSYNEQFF.

This clone was picked up many times. V and J are TRBV5-4 and TRBJ2-7; 7 positions agree with TRBD2. This CDR3 spans 13 amino acids. The ends lost 5 bases at V and 5 bases at J; junction bases unmatched: 7. In germline, CDR1 is SGHNT, CDR2 YYREEE (reference sequence). CDR3 loop: CASSPSGPDEQYF. The CDR3 region has the DNA TGTGCCAGCAGTCCTAGCGGACCCGACGAGCAGTACTTC.

The genes are TRBV25-1 and TRBJ2-2, with 8 bases fitting TRBD2. V trimming: 7 bases; J trimming: 3 bases; junction bases outside the gene matches: 7. The CDR3 has 15 amino acids. The V gene's germline CDR1 is MGHDK and CDR2 SYGVNS. The CDR3 is CASKDGRVYTGELFF. CDR3 in DNA: TGTGCCAGCAAGGACGGGAGGGTTTACACCGGGGAGCTGTTTTTT.

This clone turned up a few times. The V call is TRBV28, the J call TRBJ2-2; 7 nucleotides agree with TRBD1. This CDR3 spans 16 amino acids. The germline CDR1 and CDR2 sequences are MDHEN and SYDVKM. V gave up 4 bases and J gave up 6 bases; unmatched junction bases: 11. Written as DNA, the CDR3 is TGTGCCAGCAGTTGTCTTGGACAGGTGAGGGCCGGGGAGCTGTTTTTT. This gives the protein CASSCLGQVRAGELFF.

This clone was observed at least ten times. V gene TRBV7-3 combines with J gene TRBJ1-4, with no clear D. The germline V gene encodes CDR1 SGHTA and CDR2 FQGTGA. With 2 bases removed from V and 5 bases from J, the gap between germline ends came to 6 bases. The CDR3 length is 13 residues. CDR3 nucleotides: TGTGCCAGCAGCTTAGCAGCGAATGAAAAACTGTTTTTT. It codes for CASSLAANEKLFF.

This clone was detected a few times. One base away lies a much larger clone, so this may be a sequencing read error. The same CDR3 can be traced to other DNA sequences in this sample. The rearrangement joins TRBV5-4 to TRBJ2-7; D is undetermined. The ends were cut back, 4 bases at V and 3 bases at J, with 17 bases in the middle. The CDR3 spans 15 residues. Germline CDR1 reads SGHNT; CDR2 reads YYREEE (reference sequence). CDR3 sequence (DNA): TGTGCCAGCAGCCCGCCGGGTAGTGGGCGCTACGAGCAGTACTTC. The encoded protein is CASSPPGSGRYEQYF.